Sequencing of this TCR beta chain was carried out in a study of CD8+ T cells in alopecia areata. RNA was extracted and reverse transcribed into cDNA as the sequencing template. Some clones are missing from TCRdb's copy, which holds only in-frame ones; the method was immunoSEQ multiplex PCR. The sample lists about 69,000 clones; approximately 64% were seen once. V was pared by 6 bases and J by 4 bases, with 16 bases between. Per the germline V gene, CDR1 is SQVTM and CDR2 is ANQGSEA. This CDR3 comprises 13 residues. The specimen was CD8+ T cells sorted from blood, collected at week 0. This TCR was recovered from a human donor with alopecia areata. The chain employs TRBV29-1 and TRBJ2-7; D possibly corresponds to TRBD1 (6 bases). The CDR3 region has the DNA TGCAGCGTCCGTCCAGGGGCAGATTACGAGCAGTACTTC. Amino acids: CSVRPGADYEQYF.